The T cell receptor (beta chain) under discussion was sequenced for a study of technical replicates of blood from a few donors (dated by TCRdb to 2015 to 2018). In regard to this clone: Its cognate antigen has yet to be identified. No base quality values were provided; no much bigger clone lies one nucleotide off.

The receptor library was made with the immunoSEQ multiplex PCR assay. TCRdb re-hosts the immuneACCESS table, in-frame sequences only. Its copies lack some clones; in the studies checked, an unresolved V gene accounts for under half of them, and the cause for the rest is not known. The sample table lists under 15,000 clones, roughly three quarters of them with a count of one. The ten largest clones represent roughly an eighth of the sample. CDR1 and CDR2 were assigned from the germline V gene as KGHSH and LQKENI. Including cysteine and phenylalanine, the CDR3 has 14 amino acids. Only the CDR3 part of the read is kept: 42 bases, read in frame from the first base. Cut back by 3 bases and 4 bases, the V and J ends lie 9 bases apart.

The source material was PBMCs. The source of this sequence is a human donor in good health. Recombination connected TRBV18 to TRBJ2-2; TRBD1 might be the D gene, on 5 matching bases. The CDR3 is CASSPDDSTGELFF. The nucleotides are TGTGCCAGCTCACCCGACGACAGCACCGGGGAGCTGTTTTTT. Where the CDR3 stops, the reference TRBV18 and TRBJ2-2 genes take over; the full variable domain is NAGVMQNPRHLVRRRGQEARLRCSPMKGHSHVYWYRQLPEEGLKFMVYLQKENIIDESGMPKERFSAEFPKEGPSILRIQQVVRGDSAAYFCASSPDDSTGELFFGEGSRLTVL.